This T cell receptor (beta chain) was sequenced during a study of T cell repertoires in cytomegalovirus infection. TCRdb reprocessed the reads via MiXCR and lists one record per CDR3 protein. The sample yields around 570,000 distinct CDR3 sequences, around two fifths seen once. With respect to this clonotype: Its matching antigen is unknown.

Germline CDR1 reads SGHTA; CDR2 reads FQGNSA. CDR3 length: 16 amino acids. The ends lost 3 bases at V and 2 bases at J; junction bases unmatched: 6. Overall study results and limits: Dominant in the ex vivo response were TCR beta clonotypes restricted by HLA-C and specific for CMV.

Material: cultured PBMCs, obtained from culture after CMV antigen stimulation. V and J are TRBV7-2 and TRBJ2-3, with 9 nucleotides matching TRBD1. This receptor was taken from a human donor in good health (CMV status not recorded). Some clones in this sample may be carry-over from other donors' samples. This chain's CDR3 is CASSLSGTGNTDTQYF. In nucleotides, the CDR3 is TGTGCCAGCAGCTTGTCCGGGACAGGGAACACAGATACGCAGTATTTT.